Each of the 26 T cell receptor beta chains below was sequenced from the same sample in a study of blood T cell repertoires in COVID-19. The assay was immunoSEQ multiplex PCR, and TCRdb's table has in-frame clones only and misses some. The table lists roughly 170,000 clones, under 80% of them singletons. The material sequenced was peripheral blood. These receptors originate from a woman aged 80 or older with acute or convalescent COVID-19.

The rearrangement joins TRBV7-9 to TRBJ1-1, with unresolved D. The CDR3 runs 16 residues. The V and J ends lost 6 bases and 1 base respectively, with 18 bases between them. Germline-derived CDR1 and CDR2 are SEHNR and FQNEAQ (reference sequence). Here the CDR3 DNA reads TGTGCCAGCAGTTACGACTCCCCCCCCGGGAACACTGAAGCTTTCTTT. It encodes CASSYDSPPGNTEAFF.

For the CDR3, the DNA is TGTGCCAGCTCACCACCCTCGGGACAGGGAGAAAAACTGTTTTTT. Protein: CASSPPSGQGEKLFF. The chain links TRBV18 to TRBJ1-4, with 9 bases that match TRBD1. The ends lost 0 bases at V and 8 bases at J; junction bases unmatched: 4. This CDR3 comprises 15 residues. From germline, CDR1 is KGHSH and CDR2 LQKENI.

V and J are TRBV19 and TRBJ1-4; a possible D gene is TRBD1 (5 bases). Germline CDR1 LNHDA, CDR2 SQIVND (reference sequence). V was cut by 6 bases and J by 9 bases, with 8 bases left in between. The CDR3 is made up of 11 amino acids. The CDR3 DNA is TGTGCCAGTAGGAGACAGCAAAAACTGTTTTTT. This translates into CASRRQQKLFF.

This clone was seen many times. The J gene is TRBJ2-5, the V gene TRBV30; TRBD2 agrees at 8 bases. With V trimmed by 5 bases and J by 3 bases, 11 bases remained unmatched. The CDR3 runs to 15 residues. Germline V CDR1 and CDR2: GTSNPN, SVGIG (reference sequence). Here the CDR3 DNA reads TGTGCCTGGGGCTACCCGACTAGCGCTAAAGAGACCCAGTACTTC. Protein: CAWGYPTSAKETQYF.

CDR3 residues: CASSPLGAGEYNEQFF. As DNA, the CDR3 is TGTGCCAGCAGTCCCCTCGGGGCGGGGGAGTACAATGAGCAGTTCTTC. This chain links TRBV7-9 with TRBJ2-1; 7 nucleotides line up with TRBD2. This CDR3 comprises 16 residues. V lost 6 bases, J lost 4 bases, and 12 bases stayed unmatched. Germline CDR1 reads SEHNR; CDR2 reads FQNEAQ (reference sequence).

Only a few counts were recorded for this clone. This chain links TRBV7-2 with TRBJ2-7; 8 positions match TRBD1. Germline lookup yields CDR1 SGHTA and CDR2 FQGNSA. The CDR3 length is 14 residues. The V and J ends lost 5 bases and 2 bases, in that order; junction bases with no gene match: 5. The CDR3 loop reads CASSVGQGPYEQYF. The CDR3 DNA is TGTGCCAGCAGCGTAGGACAGGGCCCCTACGAGCAGTACTTC.

The chain joins TRBV11-2 to TRBJ2-5; possible D gene TRBD2, 7 bases. The CDR3 spans 14 residues. Trimming removed 0 bases at V and 5 bases at J, with 10 bases between. CDR1 and CDR2 from the germline V gene are SGHAT and FQNNGV. This CDR3 reads CASSLDRGGETQYF. The DNA of the CDR3 is TGTGCCAGCAGCTTAGACAGGGGAGGGGAGACCCAGTACTTC. Together with reference TRBV11-2 and TRBJ2-5, the CDR3 gives the full variable domain: EAGVAQSPRYKIIEKRQSVAFWCNPISGHATLYWYQQILGQGPKLLIQFQNNGVVDDSQLPKDRFSAERLKGVDSTLKIQPAKLEDSAVYLCASSLDRGGETQYFGPGTRLLVL.

The chain combines TRBV5-8 with TRBJ2-7, with D maybe TRBD1 (6 bases). Germline V gene sequence: CDR1 SGHTS, CDR2 YDEGEE. This CDR3 contains 15 residues. Trimming took 2 bases from V and 0 from J, leaving 12 bases between them. CDR3 coding DNA: TGTGCCAGCAGCTTTCGGACAGAAAACTCCTACGAGCAGTACTTC. Encoded protein: CASSFRTENSYEQYF.

V gene TRBV30 combines with J gene TRBJ2-1, with 9 bases lining up with TRBD2. The CDR3 runs 12 residues. Germline-derived CDR1 and CDR2 are GTSNPN and SVGIG (reference sequence). J gave up 14 bases and V 2 bases, and 7 bases lay outside the gene matches. The CDR3 coding sequence is TGTGCCTGGAGTCCGACTAGCGGCCCCGAGTTCTTC. This encodes CAWSPTSGPEFF.

The chain uses TRBV4-1 and TRBJ2-7; 7 nucleotides align to TRBD1. V shed 3 bases and J 3 bases; nucleotides not matched to a gene: 14. The CDR3 totals 17 residues. CDR1 is MGHRA and CDR2 is YSYEKL in the germline V gene. CDR3 DNA: TGCGCCAGCAGCCAGTTCCAACAGGGGACGGCAAACTACGAGCAGTACTTC. It encodes CASSQFQQGTANYEQYF.

The chain employs TRBV3-1 (or the pseudogene TRBV3-2) and TRBJ2-7; TRBD1 matches at 7 bases. CDR3 size: 15 residues. V shed 1 base, J shed 4 bases, and the junction held 7 bases outside the gene matches. CDR1 LGHDT and CDR2 YNNKEL come from the germline V gene (reference sequence). CDR3 in amino acids: CASSQATGVMYEQYF. The CDR3 bases are TGTGCCAGCAGCCAAGCTACAGGGGTCATGTACGAGCAGTACTTC.

V gene TRBV4-2 combines with J gene TRBJ2-7, with D uncertain. CDR3 size: 15 residues. CDR1 and CDR2 from the germline V gene are LGHNA and YNFKEQ. V lost 0 bases and J 4 bases, leaving 13 bases between the germline ends. CDR3 coding DNA: TGTGCCAGCAGCCAAGATATGTACGGAGTTTACGAGCAGTACTTC. This codes for CASSQDMYGVYEQYF.

The V call is TRBV7-8, the J call TRBJ2-2; 8 bases agree with TRBD2. The CDR3 runs 17 residues. Per germline, CDR1 SGHVS and CDR2 FQNEAQ. J gave up 4 bases and V 3 bases, and 10 bases lay outside the gene matches. Here the CDR3 reads CASSFQSTSGFTGELFF. The CDR3 bases are TGTGCCAGCAGCTTCCAATCTACTAGCGGATTCACCGGGGAGCTGTTTTTT.

This clone is a singleton in its sample. The chain carries TRBV9 and TRBJ1-2; 7 positions agree with TRBD1. The V and J ends lost 3 bases and 5 bases, in that order; junction bases with no gene match: 10. The length of the CDR3 is 15 residues. Germline lookup yields CDR1 SGDLS and CDR2 YYNGEE. The chain's CDR3 is CASSESADRPYGYTF. CDR3 bases: TGTGCCAGCAGCGAATCCGCGGACAGGCCATATGGCTACACCTTC.

The rearrangement links TRBV11-3 to TRBJ1-1; no clear D gene. The CDR3 is 12 amino acids. Germline values: CDR1 SGHNT, CDR2 YENEEA. Trimming removed 5 bases at V and 10 bases at J, with 14 bases between. CDR3 sequence reads: CASSTEGSRAFF. The CDR3 DNA sequence: TGTGCCAGCAGCACTGAGGGCTCTCGAGCTTTCTTT.

The chain is built from TRBV6-2 or TRBV6-3 and TRBJ1-1; D unclear. Deletions cut 4 bases from V and 1 base from J, with 10 bases between. The CDR3 has 14 residues. Germline values: CDR1 MNHEY, CDR2 SVGEGT. The CDR3 is CASSFGGTNTEAFF. Here the CDR3 DNA reads TGTGCCAGCAGTTTTGGCGGCACGAACACTGAAGCTTTCTTT.

The chain is built from TRBV30 and TRBJ2-3; 10 bases map to TRBD2. The CDR3 length is 15 residues. Losses at the gene ends were 1 base for V and 1 base for J; bases not matched to a gene: 2. Germline lookup yields CDR1 GTSNPN and CDR2 SVGIG (reference sequence). The CDR3 reads CAWSAGLAGTDTQYF. For the CDR3, the DNA is TGTGCCTGGAGTGCAGGACTAGCGGGCACAGATACGCAGTATTTT.

The chain recombines TRBV5-8 with TRBJ2-3; D call uncertain. The CDR3 loop spans 15 amino acids. V was trimmed by 1 base and J by 1 base, leaving 10 bases between them. Per the germline V gene, CDR1 is SGHTS and CDR2 is YDEGEE. The CDR3 loop is CASSLKVLGTDTQYF. The CDR3 DNA sequence: TGTGCCAGCAGCTTGAAGGTCCTAGGCACAGATACGCAGTATTTT.

This chain connects TRBV12-3 or TRBV12-4 to TRBJ2-1, with D perhaps matching TRBD2 (6 bases). The V and J ends lost 6 bases and 5 bases respectively, with 11 bases between them. This CDR3 region has 13 residues. DNA for the CDR3: TGTGCCAGCAGCCCGGGACTTAACAATGAGCAGTTCTTC. It yields the protein CASSPGLNNEQFF.

V gene TRBV7-2 combines with J gene TRBJ2-3; D is unresolved. CDR1 is SGHTA and CDR2 is FQGNSA in the germline V gene. The ends were cut back, 4 bases at V and 0 bases at J, with 5 bases in the middle. The CDR3 length is 13 residues. The CDR3, as DNA: TGTGCCAGCAGCTCCTACAGCACAGATACGCAGTATTTT. This encodes CASSSYSTDTQYF. Complete variable domain (other parts from reference TRBV7-2 and TRBJ2-3): GAGVSQSPSNKVTEKGKDVELRCDPISGHTALYWYRQSLGQGLEFLIYFQGNSAPDKSGLPSDRFSAERTGGSVSTLTIQRTQQEDSAVYLCASSSYSTDTQYFGPGTRLTVL.

V gene TRBV10-1 combines with J gene TRBJ1-4; the match to TRBD1 covers 8 bases. J was trimmed by 7 bases and V by 4 bases; bases with no gene match: 5. Germline V CDR1 and CDR2: WNHNN, SYGVQD (reference sequence). This CDR3 contains 14 residues. CDR3 residues: CASSADRESEKLFF. Here the CDR3 DNA reads TGCGCCAGCAGTGCGGACAGGGAGAGTGAAAAACTGTTTTTT.

CDR3 sequence reads: CASRYGQGSTEAFF. The CDR3 DNA is TGTGCCAGCAGGTACGGGCAGGGTAGCACTGAAGCTTTCTTT. This chain joins TRBV6-5 and TRBJ1-1; the D gene is possibly TRBD1 (5 bases). Trimming took off 6 bases at V and 4 bases at J, with 15 bases between the two ends. This CDR3 contains 14 residues. Germline V gene sequence: CDR1 MNHEY, CDR2 SVGAGI.

V usage is TRBV29-1 and J usage is TRBJ2-3; 12 bases map to TRBD2. The CDR3 is 13 amino acids. V lost 3 bases, J lost 14 bases, and 9 bases stayed unmatched. Germline CDR1 and CDR2: SQVTM and ANQGSEA. The CDR3 reads CSVEASGRALAYF. The CDR3 DNA follows: TGCAGCGTTGAGGCTAGCGGGAGGGCCCTCGCGTATTTT.

The CDR3 DNA reads as TGTGCCAGCAGCTCGGGTGGGCGGGAGTACAATGAGCAGTTCTTC. Amino acid sequence: CASSSGGREYNEQFF. The rearrangement uses TRBV5-5 and TRBJ2-1; 7 nucleotides agree with TRBD2. The CDR3 extends over 15 amino acids. Trimming cost V 3 bases and J 4 bases; bases outside gene matches: 7. The V gene's germline CDR1 is SGHKS and CDR2 YYEKEE (reference sequence).

The chain recombines TRBV19 with TRBJ2-3; maybe TRBD1 (6 bases). Trimming shortened V by 3 bases and J by 7 bases, and 14 bases separated the two germline ends. Germline V gene sequence: CDR1 LNHDA, CDR2 SQIVND (reference sequence). The CDR3 consists of 14 residues. The CDR3 sequence: CASSIGVQGHTQYF. CDR3 coding DNA: TGTGCCAGTAGTATCGGTGTCCAGGGGCATACGCAGTATTTT.

The chain links TRBV3-1 (or the pseudogene TRBV3-2) to TRBJ1-2; 7 positions match TRBD1. This CDR3 has 13 residues. The J segment lost 5 bases and the V segment lost 4 bases, leaving 4 bases of the junction unmatched. Germline CDR1 is LGHDT and CDR2 is YNNKEL (reference sequence). CDR3 bases: TGTGCCAGCAGCCTCGGGACAGAATATGGCTACACCTTC. It encodes CASSLGTEYGYTF.